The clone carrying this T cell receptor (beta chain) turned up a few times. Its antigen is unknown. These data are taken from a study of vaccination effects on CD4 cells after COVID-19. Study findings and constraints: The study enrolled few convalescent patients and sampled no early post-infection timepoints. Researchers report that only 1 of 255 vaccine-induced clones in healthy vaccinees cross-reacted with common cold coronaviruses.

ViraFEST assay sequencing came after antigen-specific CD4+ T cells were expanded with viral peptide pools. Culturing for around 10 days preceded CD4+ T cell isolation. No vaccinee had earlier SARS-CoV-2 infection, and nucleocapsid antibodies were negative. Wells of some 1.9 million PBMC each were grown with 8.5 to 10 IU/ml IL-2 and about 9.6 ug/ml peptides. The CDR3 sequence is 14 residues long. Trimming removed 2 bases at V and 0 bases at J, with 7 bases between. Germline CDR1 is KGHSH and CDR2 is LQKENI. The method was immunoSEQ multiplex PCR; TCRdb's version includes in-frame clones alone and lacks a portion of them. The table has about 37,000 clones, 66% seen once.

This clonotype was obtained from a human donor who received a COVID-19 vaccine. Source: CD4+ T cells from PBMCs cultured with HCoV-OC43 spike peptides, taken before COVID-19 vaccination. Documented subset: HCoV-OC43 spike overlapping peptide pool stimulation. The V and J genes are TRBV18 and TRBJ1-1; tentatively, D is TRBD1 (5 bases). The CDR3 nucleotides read TGTGCCAGCTCACCATTACAGGTGAACACTGAAGCTTTCTTT. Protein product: CASSPLQVNTEAFF.